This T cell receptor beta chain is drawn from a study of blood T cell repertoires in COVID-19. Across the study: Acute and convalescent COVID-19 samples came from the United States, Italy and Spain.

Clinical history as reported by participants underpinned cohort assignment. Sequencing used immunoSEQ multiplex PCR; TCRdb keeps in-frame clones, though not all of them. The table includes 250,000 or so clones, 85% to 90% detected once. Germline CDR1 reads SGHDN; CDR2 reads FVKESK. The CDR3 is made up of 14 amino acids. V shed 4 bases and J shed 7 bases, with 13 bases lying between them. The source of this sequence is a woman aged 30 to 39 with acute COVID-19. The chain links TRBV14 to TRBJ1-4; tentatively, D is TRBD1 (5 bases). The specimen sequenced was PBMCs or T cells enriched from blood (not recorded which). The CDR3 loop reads CASSPRAGREKLFF. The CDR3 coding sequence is TGTGCCAGCAGCCCCAGAGCGGGGCGTGAAAAACTGTTTTTT.